A selection of T cell receptor beta chains follows, all from one sample in a study of human T cells and chemical hapten exposure. TCRdb re-called the RACE reads through MiXCR, storing one row per CDR3 protein. The sample records approximately 320,000 distinct CDR3 sequences, over 5% being singletons. The sample here was whole blood, taken in connection with sensitization to the hapten diphenylcyclopropenone (DPC). Receptors originate from a woman aged 18-29 years with alopecia areata. Some clones in this sample may be carry-over from other donors' samples. Both conserved end residues are part of each CDR3. The D gene is left open where the match is weak. Clone size appears in some rows only: once, few, many, or a class for an expanded clone.

TGTGCCAGCAGCAACGCGGTCCAGAACTATGGCTACACCTTC | CASSNAVQNYGYTF | TRBJ1-2 | NA | NA | TRBV2
TGTGCCACCAGTGATCCCGTCAGGGGTCCAGAAGCTTTCTTT | CATSDPVRGPEAFF | TRBJ1-1 | NA | NA | TRBV24-1
TGTGCCAACGGACAGGACACCGGGGAGCTGTTTTTT | CANGQDTGELFF | TRBJ2-2 | few | TRBD1 | TRBV2
TGCAGTGCTAGATCCCTCATAGCGGGGGGCACAGATACGCAGTATTTT | CSARSLIAGGTDTQYF | TRBJ2-3 | NA | TRBD2 | TRBV20-1
TGCAGTGCCCAGAGGACAGGGAAAGAGACCCAGTACTTC | CSAQRTGKETQYF | TRBJ2-5 | few | TRBD1 | TRBV20-1
TGTGCCAGCACATATTTCGGGAAAAGCAATCAGCCCCAGCATTTT | CASTYFGKSNQPQHF | TRBJ1-5 | few | NA | TRBV6-1
TGTGCCAGCAGCTCCGAGGGGGGCCGCGCAGATACGCAGTATTTT | CASSSEGGRADTQYF | TRBJ2-3 | many | NA | TRBV7-2
TGTGCCAGCAGTTACTCTAGGGACAGAACAAGCTACGAGCAGTACTTC | CASSYSRDRTSYEQYF | TRBJ2-7 | NA | TRBD1 | TRBV6-6
TGTGCCAGCAGCATAGCGGCCTCTACAGGGTTCTTTGAGAACACTGAAGCTTTCTTT | CASSIAASTGFFENTEAFF | TRBJ1-1 | many | NA | TRBV6-2/TRBV6-3
TGTGCCAGCAGCTTGACGAGAGGCCAGTGGGAAAAACTGTTTTTT | CASSLTRGQWEKLFF | TRBJ1-4 | many | NA | TRBV7-9
TGTGCCAGCAGCTTATGGGGACAGGAGAACACCGGGGAGCTGTTTTTT | CASSLWGQENTGELFF | TRBJ2-2 | NA | TRBD1 | TRBV7-9
TGTGCCATCAGTGAGTCGTGGGAGGTGGGCAGAGGGCATTTT | CAISESWEVGRGHF | TRBJ1-5 | many | NA | TRBV10-3
TGTGCCAGCAGCTTAGGGGACAGGCGGAACAATGAGCTGTTCTTC | CASSLGDRRNNELFF | TRBJ2-1 | NA | TRBD1 | TRBV7-9
TGTGCCAGCAGTTTGTACCTTGAAGGCTACACCTTC | CASSLYLEGYTF | TRBJ1-2 | NA | NA | TRBV12-3/TRBV12-4
TGTGCCAGCAGCCTCCCAGGGCGGGACAATGAGCAGTTCTTC | CASSLPGRDNEQFF | TRBJ2-1 | once | NA | TRBV6-5
TGCGCCAGCAGCTTGGCCTCCCTTGCGGCAGTACTTAGCTCCTACAATGAGCAGTTCTTC | CASSLASLAAVLSSYNEQFF | TRBJ2-1 | many | NA | TRBV5-1
TGTGCCAGCAGTTTTGAGGCCGGGCACTATGGCTACACCTTC | CASSFEAGHYGYTF | TRBJ1-2 | many | NA | TRBV27
TGTGCCAGCAGCTTATCAGAAGTTCAGTACTTC | CASSLSEVQYF | TRBJ2-4 | few | NA | TRBV7-8
TGTGCCAGCAGCTTTGACGGACCCTACGAGCAGTACTTC | CASSFDGPYEQYF | TRBJ2-7 | few | NA | TRBV5-5
TGTGCCAGCAGTGAATCTGGGGGCCGTAGGGGCTCCTATAATTCACCCCTCCACTTT | CASSESGGRRGSYNSPLHF | TRBJ1-6 | many | NA | TRBV25-1
TGTGCCAGCAGCGCGGGACCGGACCGTGAGGCTTTCTTT | CASSAGPDREAFF | TRBJ1-1 | many | NA | TRBV13
TGTGCCAGCAGCTCGGGACGTCAGAGCTCCTACGAGCAGTACTTC | CASSSGRQSSYEQYF | TRBJ2-7 | few | NA | TRBV5-4
TGTGCCACCAGCAGGACAGGGGGCCTCTCTGGAAACACCATATATTTT | CATSRTGGLSGNTIYF | TRBJ1-3 | many | TRBD1 | TRBV15
TGTGCCAGCAGTTACGATGATACAGGGGCCGGTACGCAGTATTTT | CASSYDDTGAGTQYF | TRBJ2-3 | NA | TRBD1 | TRBV6-5
TGTGCCAGCAGCTTAATGGGACAGGGTGGGGACACTGAAGCTTTCTTT | CASSLMGQGGDTEAFF | TRBJ1-1 | many | TRBD1 | TRBV11-1
TGTGCCAGCAGTTCCCGGACAGCAGCCACAGATACGCAGTATTTT | CASSSRTAATDTQYF | TRBJ2-3 | NA | NA | TRBV12-3/TRBV12-4
TGCGCCAGCAGCCAAGAGGCGCCTAGCGGGGGGGCCCGAGATACGCAGTATTTT | CASSQEAPSGGARDTQYF | TRBJ2-3 | few | TRBD2 | TRBV4-1
TGTGCCAGCACCTCGGGCGCGGCCGGCAACAATCAGCCCCAGCATTTT | CASTSGAAGNNQPQHF | TRBJ1-5 | many | NA | TRBV18
TGTGCCAGCAGCGACAGGGGCGCTAATGAAAAACTGTTTTTT | CASSDRGANEKLFF | TRBJ1-4 | many | TRBD1 | TRBV25-1
TGTGCCAGCAGTTACTCTGCTAGACGCTCCTACAATGAGCAGTTCTTC | CASSYSARRSYNEQFF | TRBJ2-1 | many | NA | TRBV6-2/TRBV6-3
TGTGCCAGCAGCCAAGATCCGGGGACCGGGGAGCTGTTTTTT | CASSQDPGTGELFF | TRBJ2-2 | many | NA | TRBV3-1
TGTGCCAGCAGCTCCAGGGGTGCTGGAAACACCATATATTTT | CASSSRGAGNTIYF | TRBJ1-3 | NA | NA | TRBV7-2
TGTGCCAGCAGCTCTGAACAGGGTTTGGAATCACCCCTCCACTTT | CASSSEQGLESPLHF | TRBJ1-6 | few | NA | TRBV7-9
TGTGCCAGCAGCCCACGTTCCCCTAACTTGGACAACGACAATGAGCAGTTCTTC | CASSPRSPNLDNDNEQFF | TRBJ2-1 | NA | NA | TRBV27
TGCAGTGCTAGAGATTTAGGACATGGAAACACCATATATTTT | CSARDLGHGNTIYF | TRBJ1-3 | few | NA | TRBV20-1
TGTGCCAGCAGCCAAGCGGGCGCCGGGGAGCTGTTTTTT | CASSQAGAGELFF | TRBJ2-2 | many | NA | TRBV3-1
TGTGCCATCAGAGCACAAGGAGGGCGCACAGATACGCAGTATTTT | CAIRAQGGRTDTQYF | TRBJ2-3 | few | NA | TRBV10-3
TGCAGTGCTAGAGATCGGGTTTTTTCGGTCGAGCAGTACTTC | CSARDRVFSVEQYF | TRBJ2-7 | few | NA | TRBV20-1
TGTGCCAGCAGCTTTTTGGCGGGGCCGGGCACAGATACGCAGTATTTT | CASSFLAGPGTDTQYF | TRBJ2-3 | few | NA | TRBV7-9
TGCAGTGCTACCTATCTGAACACTGAAGCTTTCTTT | CSATYLNTEAFF | TRBJ1-1 | many | NA | TRBV20-1
TGCAGTGCTAGTTTTAGCGGGGCCCCCTACGAGCAGTACTTC | CSASFSGAPYEQYF | TRBJ2-7 | many | TRBD2 | TRBV20-1
TGTGCCAGCAGTCACCTTTACAATGAGCAGTTCTTC | CASSHLYNEQFF | TRBJ2-1 | many | NA | TRBV3-1
TGTGCCAGCAGTGACGAGGGGGGAGCGTCAGATACGCAGTATTTT | CASSDEGGASDTQYF | TRBJ2-3 | many | NA | TRBV6-4
TGTGCCAGCAGCTGGAGATGGGGGACAAACTACAATGAGCAGTTCTTC | CASSWRWGTNYNEQFF | TRBJ2-1 | many | NA | TRBV7-8
TGTGCCAGCAGCGCCGGAGGGCGGGGGGTTAGGGATACGCAGTATTTT | CASSAGGRGVRDTQYF | TRBJ2-3 | NA | TRBD2 | TRBV9
TGTGCCACCTTTCGAGGGAACACTGAAGCTTTCTTT | CATFRGNTEAFF | TRBJ1-1 | many | NA | TRBV10-3
TGTGCCAGCAGGGATACGTCCGGGACGGTGAACACTGAAGCTTTCTTT | CASRDTSGTVNTEAFF | TRBJ1-1 | NA | NA | TRBV6-2/TRBV6-3
TGTGCCAGCAGCAAAGCCCAGGACTCACCCCTCCACTTT | CASSKAQDSPLHF | TRBJ1-6 | NA | NA | TRBV21-1
TGTGCCAGCAGTCCTCCGGGGGGGCCCAAAAACATTCAGTACTTC | CASSPPGGPKNIQYF | TRBJ2-4 | many | TRBD2 | TRBV12-3/TRBV12-4
TGTGCCAGCAGTTTACCGAGGGACGGAAACTACGAGCAGTACTTC | CASSLPRDGNYEQYF | TRBJ2-7 | many | NA | TRBV27
TGTGCCAGCGGCGGGGGGGGAGATACGCAGTATTTT | CASGGGGDTQYF | TRBJ2-3 | NA | TRBD2 | TRBV6-6
TGTGCCAGCAGTTATCTCCAGGAGGGCTACAATGAGCAGTTCTTC | CASSYLQEGYNEQFF | TRBJ2-1 | NA | NA | TRBV6-2/TRBV6-3
TGCGCCAGCAGAAAGGACAGGGGGCGTTACACTGAAGCTTTCTTT | CASRKDRGRYTEAFF | TRBJ1-1 | NA | TRBD1 | TRBV4-3
TGCAGTGCTAGTTACAGGGGGCGGGAAAAACTGTTTTTT | CSASYRGREKLFF | TRBJ1-4 | NA | TRBD1 | TRBV20-1
TGTGCCAGCAGCGTAGGGAGGACAGGGGGAGATACGCAGTATTTT | CASSVGRTGGDTQYF | TRBJ2-3 | many | TRBD1 | TRBV9
TGCGCCAGCAGTTCCAGCGGGGGGATACAAGAGACCCAGTACTTC | CASSSSGGIQETQYF | TRBJ2-5 | many | TRBD2 | TRBV5-1